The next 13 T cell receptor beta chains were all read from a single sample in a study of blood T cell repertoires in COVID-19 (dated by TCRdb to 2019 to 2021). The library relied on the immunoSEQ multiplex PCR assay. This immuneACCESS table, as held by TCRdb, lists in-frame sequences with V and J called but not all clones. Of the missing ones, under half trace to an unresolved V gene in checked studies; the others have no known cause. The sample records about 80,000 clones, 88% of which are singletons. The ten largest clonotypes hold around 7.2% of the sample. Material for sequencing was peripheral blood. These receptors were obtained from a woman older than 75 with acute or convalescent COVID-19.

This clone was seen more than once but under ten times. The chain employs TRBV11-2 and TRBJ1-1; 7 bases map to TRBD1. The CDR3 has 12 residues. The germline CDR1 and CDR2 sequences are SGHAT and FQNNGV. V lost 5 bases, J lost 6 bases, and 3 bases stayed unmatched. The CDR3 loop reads CASSNDRAEAFF. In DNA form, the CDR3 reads TGTGCCAGCAGCAACGACAGGGCTGAAGCTTTCTTT.

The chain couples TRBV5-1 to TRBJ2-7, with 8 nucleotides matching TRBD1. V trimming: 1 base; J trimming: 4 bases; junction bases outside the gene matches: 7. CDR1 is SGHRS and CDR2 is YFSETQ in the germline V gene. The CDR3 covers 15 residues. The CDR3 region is CASSLIAGGFYEQYF. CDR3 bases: TGCGCCAGCAGCTTGATCGCAGGGGGCTTTTACGAGCAGTACTTC.

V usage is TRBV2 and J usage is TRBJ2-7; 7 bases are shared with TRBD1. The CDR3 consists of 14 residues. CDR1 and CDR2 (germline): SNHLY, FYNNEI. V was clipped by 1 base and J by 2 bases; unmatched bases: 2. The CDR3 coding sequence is TGTGCCAGCAGTGAAGTACAGGGGCCCTACGAGCAGTACTTC. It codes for CASSEVQGPYEQYF.

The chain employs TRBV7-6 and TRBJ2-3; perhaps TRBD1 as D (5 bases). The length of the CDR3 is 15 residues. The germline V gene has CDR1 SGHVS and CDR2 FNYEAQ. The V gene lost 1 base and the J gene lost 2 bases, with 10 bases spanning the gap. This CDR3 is CASSLGDGATDTQYF. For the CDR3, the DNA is TGTGCCAGCAGCTTAGGTGATGGGGCCACAGATACGCAGTATTTT.

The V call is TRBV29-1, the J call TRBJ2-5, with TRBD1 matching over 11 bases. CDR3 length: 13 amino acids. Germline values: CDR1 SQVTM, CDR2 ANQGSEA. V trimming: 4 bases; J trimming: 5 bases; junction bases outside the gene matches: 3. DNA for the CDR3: TGCAGCGTTGGGACAGGGGGCTCGGAGACCCAGTACTTC. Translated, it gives CSVGTGGSETQYF.

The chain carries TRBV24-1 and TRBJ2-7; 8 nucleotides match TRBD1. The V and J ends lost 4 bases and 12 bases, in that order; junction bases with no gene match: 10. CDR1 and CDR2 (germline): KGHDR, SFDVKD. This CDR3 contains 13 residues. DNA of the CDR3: TGTGCCACCAGTGACCACGGACAGGGCCTCTTGTACTTC. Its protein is CATSDHGQGLLYF.

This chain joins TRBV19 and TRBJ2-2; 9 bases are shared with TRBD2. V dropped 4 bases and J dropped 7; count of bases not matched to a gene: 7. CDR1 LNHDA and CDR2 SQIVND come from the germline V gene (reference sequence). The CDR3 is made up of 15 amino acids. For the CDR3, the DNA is TGTGCCAGTAGTAGCTTAGCGGGAGCGGTCGGGGAGCTGTTTTTT. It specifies CASSSLAGAVGELFF.

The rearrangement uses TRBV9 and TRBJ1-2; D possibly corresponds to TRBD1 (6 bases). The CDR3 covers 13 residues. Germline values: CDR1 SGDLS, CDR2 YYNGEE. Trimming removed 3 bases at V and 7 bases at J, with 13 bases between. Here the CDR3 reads CASSGAGAVGYTF. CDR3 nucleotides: TGTGCCAGCAGCGGGGCAGGGGCGGTTGGCTACACCTTC.

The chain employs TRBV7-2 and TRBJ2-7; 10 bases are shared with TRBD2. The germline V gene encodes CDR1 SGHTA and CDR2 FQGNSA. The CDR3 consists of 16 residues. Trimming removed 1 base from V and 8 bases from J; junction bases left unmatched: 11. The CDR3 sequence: CASSLEAGGPVGKQYF. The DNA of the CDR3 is TGTGCCAGCAGCTTAGAAGCGGGGGGGCCGGTTGGCAAGCAGTACTTC. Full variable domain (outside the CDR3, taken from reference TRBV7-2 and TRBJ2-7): GAGVSQSPSNKVTEKGKDVELRCDPISGHTALYWYRQSLGQGLEFLIYFQGNSAPDKSGLPSDRFSAERTGGSVSTLTIQRTQQEDSAVYLCASSLEAGGPVGKQYFGPGTRLTVT.

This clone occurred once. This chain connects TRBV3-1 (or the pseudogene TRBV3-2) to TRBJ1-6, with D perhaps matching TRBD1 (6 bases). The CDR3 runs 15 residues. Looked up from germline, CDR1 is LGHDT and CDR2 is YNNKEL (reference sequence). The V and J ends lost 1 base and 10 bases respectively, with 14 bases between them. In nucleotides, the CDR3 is TGTGCCAGCAGCCAAGTGGGACAATTGGGGTCACCCCTCCACTTT. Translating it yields CASSQVGQLGSPLHF.

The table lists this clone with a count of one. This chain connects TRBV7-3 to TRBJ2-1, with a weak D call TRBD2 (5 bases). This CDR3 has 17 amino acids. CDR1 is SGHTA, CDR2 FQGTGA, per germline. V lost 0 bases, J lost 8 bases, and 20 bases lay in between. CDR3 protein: CASSLTGSNASRYEQFF. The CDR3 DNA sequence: TGTGCCAGCAGCTTAACAGGGAGTAATGCTTCCCGCTATGAGCAGTTCTTC.

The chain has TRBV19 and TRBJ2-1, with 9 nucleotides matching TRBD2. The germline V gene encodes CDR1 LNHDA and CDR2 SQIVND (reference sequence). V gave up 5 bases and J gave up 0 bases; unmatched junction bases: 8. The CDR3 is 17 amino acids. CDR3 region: CASSSLGRGGSYNEQFF. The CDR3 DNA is TGTGCCAGTAGTTCCCTGGGGCGGGGGGGCTCCTACAATGAGCAGTTCTTC.

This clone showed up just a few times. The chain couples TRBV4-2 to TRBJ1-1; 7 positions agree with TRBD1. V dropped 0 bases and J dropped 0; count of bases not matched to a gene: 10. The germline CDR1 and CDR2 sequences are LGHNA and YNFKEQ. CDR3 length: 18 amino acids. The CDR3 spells CASSQEGGRGGMNTEAFF. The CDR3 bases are TGTGCCAGCAGCCAAGAAGGGGGCAGGGGTGGGATGAACACTGAAGCTTTCTTT.